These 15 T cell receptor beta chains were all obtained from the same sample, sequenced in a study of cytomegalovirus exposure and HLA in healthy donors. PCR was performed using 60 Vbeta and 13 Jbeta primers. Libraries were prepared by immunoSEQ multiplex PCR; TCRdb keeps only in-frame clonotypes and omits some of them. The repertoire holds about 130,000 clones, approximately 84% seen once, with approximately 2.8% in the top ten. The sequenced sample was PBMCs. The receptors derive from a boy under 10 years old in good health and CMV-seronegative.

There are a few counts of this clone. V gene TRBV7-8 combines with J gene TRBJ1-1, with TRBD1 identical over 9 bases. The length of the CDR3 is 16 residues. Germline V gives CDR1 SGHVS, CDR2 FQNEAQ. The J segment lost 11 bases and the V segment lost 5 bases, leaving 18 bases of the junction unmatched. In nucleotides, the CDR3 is TGTGCCAGCAGCCCCGGGAAAGGACAGGGGACAAGGGAGGCTTTCTTT. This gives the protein CASSPGKGQGTREAFF.

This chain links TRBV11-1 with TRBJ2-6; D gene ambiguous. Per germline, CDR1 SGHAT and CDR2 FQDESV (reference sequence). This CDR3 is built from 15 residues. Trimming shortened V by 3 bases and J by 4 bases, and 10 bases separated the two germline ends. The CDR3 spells CASSFRQRGANVLTF. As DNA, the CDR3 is TGTGCCAGCAGCTTTCGCCAGCGAGGGGCCAACGTCCTGACTTTC.

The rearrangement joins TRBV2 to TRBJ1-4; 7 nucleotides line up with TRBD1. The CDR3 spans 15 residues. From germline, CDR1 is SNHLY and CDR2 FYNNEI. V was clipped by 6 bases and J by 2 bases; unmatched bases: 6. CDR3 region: CASSVHRGTNEKLFF. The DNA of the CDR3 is TGTGCCAGCAGCGTCCACAGGGGCACTAATGAAAAACTGTTTTTT. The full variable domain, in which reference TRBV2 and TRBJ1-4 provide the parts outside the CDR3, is EPEVTQTPSHQVTQMGQEVILRCVPISNHLYFYWYRQILGQKVEFLVSFYNNEISEKSEIFDDQFSVERPDGSNFTLKIRSTKLEDSAMYFCASSVHRGTNEKLFFGSGTQLSVL.

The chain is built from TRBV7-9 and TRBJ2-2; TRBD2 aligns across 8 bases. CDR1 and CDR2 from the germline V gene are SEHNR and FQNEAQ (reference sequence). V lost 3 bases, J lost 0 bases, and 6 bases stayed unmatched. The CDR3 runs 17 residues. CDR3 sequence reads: CASSFPTSGPNTGELFF. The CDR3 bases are TGTGCCAGCAGCTTCCCAACTAGCGGTCCGAACACCGGGGAGCTGTTTTTT.

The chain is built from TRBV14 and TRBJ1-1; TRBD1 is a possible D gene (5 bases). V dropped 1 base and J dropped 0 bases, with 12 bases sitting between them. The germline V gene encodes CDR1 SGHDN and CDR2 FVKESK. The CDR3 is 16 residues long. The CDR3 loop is CASSQVGGGLNTEAFF. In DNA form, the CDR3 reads TGTGCCAGCAGCCAAGTAGGTGGGGGGTTGAACACTGAAGCTTTCTTT. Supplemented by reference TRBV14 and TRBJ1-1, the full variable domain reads EAGVTQFPSHSVIEKGQTVTLRCDPISGHDNLYWYRRVMGKEIKFLLHFVKESKQDESGMPNNRFLAERTGGTYSTLKVQPAELEDSGVYFCASSQVGGGLNTEAFFGQGTRLTVV.

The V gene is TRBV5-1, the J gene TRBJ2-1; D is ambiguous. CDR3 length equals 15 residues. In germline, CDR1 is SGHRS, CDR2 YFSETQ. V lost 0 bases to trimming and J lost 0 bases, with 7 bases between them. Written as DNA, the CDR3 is TGCGCCAGCAGCTTGGCGATTAGCTCCTACAATGAGCAGTTCTTC. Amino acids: CASSLAISSYNEQFF.

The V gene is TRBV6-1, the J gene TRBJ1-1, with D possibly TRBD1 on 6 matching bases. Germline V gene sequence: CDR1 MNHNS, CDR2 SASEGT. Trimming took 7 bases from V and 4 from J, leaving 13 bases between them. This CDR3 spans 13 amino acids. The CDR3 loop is CASTQRGGTEAFF. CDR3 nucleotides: TGTGCCAGCACTCAAAGGGGGGGCACTGAAGCTTTCTTT.

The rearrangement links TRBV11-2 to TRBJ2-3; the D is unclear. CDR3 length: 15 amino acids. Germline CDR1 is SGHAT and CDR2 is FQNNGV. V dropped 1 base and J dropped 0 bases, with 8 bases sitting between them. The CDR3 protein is CASSLGGGSTDTQYF. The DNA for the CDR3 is TGTGCCAGCAGCTTAGGAGGTGGGAGCACAGATACGCAGTATTTT.

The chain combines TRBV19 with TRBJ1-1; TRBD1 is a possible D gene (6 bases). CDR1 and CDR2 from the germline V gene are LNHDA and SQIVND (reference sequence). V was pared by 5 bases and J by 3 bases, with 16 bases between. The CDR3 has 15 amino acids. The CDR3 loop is CASSAIQGGYTEAFF. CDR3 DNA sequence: TGTGCCAGTAGTGCTATACAGGGAGGGTACACTGAAGCTTTCTTT.

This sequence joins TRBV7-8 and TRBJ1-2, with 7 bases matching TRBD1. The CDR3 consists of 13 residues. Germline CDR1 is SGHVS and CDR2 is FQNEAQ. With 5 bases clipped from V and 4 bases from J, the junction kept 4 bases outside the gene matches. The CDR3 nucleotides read TGTGCCAGCAGCCGGGACAGAGGCTATGGCTACACCTTC. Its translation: CASSRDRGYGYTF.

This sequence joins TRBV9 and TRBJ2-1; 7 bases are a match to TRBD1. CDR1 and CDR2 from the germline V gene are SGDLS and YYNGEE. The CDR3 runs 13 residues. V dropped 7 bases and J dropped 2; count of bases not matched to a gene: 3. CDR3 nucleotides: TGTGCCAGCGAGGGGGCCACCTACAATGAGCAGTTCTTC. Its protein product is CASEGATYNEQFF.

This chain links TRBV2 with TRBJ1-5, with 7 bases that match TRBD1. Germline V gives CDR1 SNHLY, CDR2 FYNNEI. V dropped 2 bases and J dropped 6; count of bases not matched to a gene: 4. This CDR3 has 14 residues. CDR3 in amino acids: CASSESDRAQPQHF. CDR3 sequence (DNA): TGTGCCAGCAGTGAATCCGACAGGGCTCAGCCCCAGCATTTT.

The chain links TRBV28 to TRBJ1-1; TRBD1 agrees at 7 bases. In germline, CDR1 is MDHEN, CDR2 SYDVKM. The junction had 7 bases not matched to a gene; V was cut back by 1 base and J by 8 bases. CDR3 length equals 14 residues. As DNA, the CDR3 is TGTGCCAGCAGTTTATTAGGCGGGACAGACGAAGCTTTCTTT. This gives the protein CASSLLGGTDEAFF.

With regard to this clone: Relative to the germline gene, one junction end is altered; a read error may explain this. The CDR3 DNA reads TGTTCCAGCAGCCTCGGGAGAGATGAAGCTTTCTTT. This sequence encodes CSSSLGRDEAFF. The chain recombines TRBV7-9 with TRBJ1-1; D is ambiguous. The CDR3 runs 12 residues. CDR1 SEHNR and CDR2 FQNEAQ come from the germline V gene (reference sequence).

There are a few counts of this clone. CDR3 nucleotides: TGTGCCACCAGAGTTATGGGGACTAGCACAGATACGCAGTATTTT. This gives the protein CATRVMGTSTDTQYF. This chain joins TRBV2 and TRBJ2-3, with D maybe TRBD2 (6 bases). The CDR3 runs 15 residues. In germline, CDR1 is SNHLY, CDR2 FYNNEI. V lost 10 bases, J lost 0 bases, and 17 bases lay in between.